The present TCR beta chain was sequenced within a study of Graves' ophthalmopathy and Graves' hyperthyroidism. About the research overall: Blood was drawn at initial diagnosis, before any treatment.

Whole-study results and caveats: Both an approximately 71% sensitivity and an approximately 77% specificity characterized the model's predictions of ophthalmopathy progression.

The authors isolated PBMCs from around 10 ml of fresh peripheral blood. In regard to this clonotype: Antigen unknown.

RNA transcripts were the template, and TCR beta CDR3 regions were amplified from them. First-round RT-PCR relied on HTBI primers, and a second-round multiplex PCR came next. Via MiXCR, TCRdb re-called the multiplex PCR reads, giving one row per CDR3 protein. The sample comprises 200,000 to 250,000 distinct CDR3 sequences, 40% to 50% of which are singletons, and more than 45% rests with the top ten. The CDR3 is 14 amino acids. Trimming shortened V by 7 bases and J by 1 base, and 13 bases separated the two germline ends. Germline V gives CDR1 SQVTM, CDR2 ANQGSEA. This sequence joins TRBV29-1 and TRBJ1-4; a weak D match, TRBD1 (5 bases). The clonotype was recovered from an adult man with Graves' ophthalmopathy. The sequencing input was peripheral blood. CDR3 coding DNA: TGCAGCGCCTCCCGGGGGGTAACTAATGAAAAACTGTTTTTT. It encodes CSASRGVTNEKLFF. Together with reference TRBV29-1 and TRBJ1-4, the CDR3 gives the full variable domain: SAVISQKPSRDICQRGTSLTIQCQVDSQVTMMFWYRQQPGQSLTLIATANQGSEATYESGFVIDKFPISRPNLTFSTLTVSNMSPEDSSIYLCSASRGVTNEKLFFGSGTQLSVL.